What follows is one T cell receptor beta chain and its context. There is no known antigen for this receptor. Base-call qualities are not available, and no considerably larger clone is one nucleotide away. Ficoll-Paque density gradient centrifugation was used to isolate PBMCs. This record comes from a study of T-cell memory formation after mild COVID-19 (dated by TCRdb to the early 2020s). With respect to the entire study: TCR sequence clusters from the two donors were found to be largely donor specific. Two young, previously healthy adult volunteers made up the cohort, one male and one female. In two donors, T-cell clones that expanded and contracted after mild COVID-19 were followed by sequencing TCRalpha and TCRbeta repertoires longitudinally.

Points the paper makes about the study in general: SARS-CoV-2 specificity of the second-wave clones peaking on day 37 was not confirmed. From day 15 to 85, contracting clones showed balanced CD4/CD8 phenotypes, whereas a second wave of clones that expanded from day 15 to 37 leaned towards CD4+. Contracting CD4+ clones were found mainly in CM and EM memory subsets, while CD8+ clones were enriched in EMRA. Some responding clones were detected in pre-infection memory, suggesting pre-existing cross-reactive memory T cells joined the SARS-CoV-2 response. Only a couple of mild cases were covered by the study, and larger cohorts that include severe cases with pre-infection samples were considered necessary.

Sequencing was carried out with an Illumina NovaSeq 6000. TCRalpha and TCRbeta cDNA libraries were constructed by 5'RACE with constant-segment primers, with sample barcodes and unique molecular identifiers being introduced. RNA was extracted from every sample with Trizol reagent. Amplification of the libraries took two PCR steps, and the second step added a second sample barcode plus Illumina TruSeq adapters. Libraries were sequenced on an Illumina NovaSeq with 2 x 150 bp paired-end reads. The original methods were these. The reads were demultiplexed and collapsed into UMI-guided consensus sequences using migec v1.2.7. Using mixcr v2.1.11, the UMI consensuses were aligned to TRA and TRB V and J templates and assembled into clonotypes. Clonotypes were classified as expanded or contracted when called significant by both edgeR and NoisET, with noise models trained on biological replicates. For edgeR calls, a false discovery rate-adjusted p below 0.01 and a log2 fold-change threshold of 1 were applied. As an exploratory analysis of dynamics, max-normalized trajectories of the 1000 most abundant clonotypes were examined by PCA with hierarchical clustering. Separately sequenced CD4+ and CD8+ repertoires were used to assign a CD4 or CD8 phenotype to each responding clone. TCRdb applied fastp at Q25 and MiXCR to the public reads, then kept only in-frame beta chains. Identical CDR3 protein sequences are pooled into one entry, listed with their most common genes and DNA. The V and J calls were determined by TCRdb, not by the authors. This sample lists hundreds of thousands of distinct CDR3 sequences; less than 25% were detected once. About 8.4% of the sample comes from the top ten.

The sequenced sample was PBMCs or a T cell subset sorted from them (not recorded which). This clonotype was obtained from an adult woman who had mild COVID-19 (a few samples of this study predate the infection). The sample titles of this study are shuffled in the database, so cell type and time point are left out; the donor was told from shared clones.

The DNA is as follows: TGTGCCACCAGCGCTACCCCCCAGGGGAAGGGTGGCTACACCTTC. Its translation reads: CATSATPQGKGGYTF. The chain is encoded by TRBV15 joined to TRBJ1-2, with TRBD1 perhaps the D gene, on 6 matching bases. V lost 5 bases and J lost 7 bases; the stretch between them is 20 bases long. The germline V gene (reference sequence) gives CDR1 as LNHNV and CDR2 as YYDKDF. The cysteine opens and the phenylalanine closes a CDR3 of 15 amino acids. The kept DNA is CDR3 alone, 45 bases in frame from the first base.